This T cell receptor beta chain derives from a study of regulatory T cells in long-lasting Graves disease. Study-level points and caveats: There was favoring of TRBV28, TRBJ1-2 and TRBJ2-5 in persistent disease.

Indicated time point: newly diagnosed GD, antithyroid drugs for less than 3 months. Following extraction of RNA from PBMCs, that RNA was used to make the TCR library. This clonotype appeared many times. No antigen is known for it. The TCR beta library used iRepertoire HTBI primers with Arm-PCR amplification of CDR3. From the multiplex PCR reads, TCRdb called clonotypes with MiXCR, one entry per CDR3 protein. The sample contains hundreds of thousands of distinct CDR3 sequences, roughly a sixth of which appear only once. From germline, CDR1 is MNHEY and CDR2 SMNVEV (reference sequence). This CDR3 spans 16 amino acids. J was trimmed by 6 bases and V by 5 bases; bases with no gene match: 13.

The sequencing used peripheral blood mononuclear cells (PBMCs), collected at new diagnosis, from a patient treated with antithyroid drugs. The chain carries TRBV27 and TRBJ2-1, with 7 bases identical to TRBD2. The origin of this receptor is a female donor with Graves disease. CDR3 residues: CASSGGGTSGANEQFF. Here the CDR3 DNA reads TGTGCCAGCAGTGGGGGGGGGACGAGTGGCGCCAATGAGCAGTTCTTC.